These 32 T cell receptor beta chains share one sample of origin, sequenced in a study of T cells after somatic rescue of genetic block. Here immunoSEQ multiplex PCR was the method, and the copy in TCRdb shows in-frame clones only, minus some. Here the sample spans 9,000 to 15,000 clones, over 55% being singletons. The source material was peripheral blood mononuclear cells (PBMCs). These receptors were taken from a boy between 5 and 17 years old.

This clone has just one count. The rearrangement joins TRBV19 to TRBJ2-1, with D perhaps assigned TRBD1 or TRBD2 (7 bases each). Germline values: CDR1 LNHDA, CDR2 SQIVND (reference sequence). The CDR3 runs 19 residues. The V end lost 5 bases, the J end lost 0 bases, and 23 bases lay between the germline ends. The CDR3: CASSPGTESLAASYNEQFF. DNA of the CDR3: TGTGCCAGTAGTCCCGGGACAGAATCTCTAGCGGCCTCCTACAATGAGCAGTTCTTC.

The rearrangement links TRBV5-6 to TRBJ2-3; TRBD2 aligns across 11 bases. V gave up 1 base and J gave up 3 bases; unmatched junction bases: 1. Germline V gives CDR1 SGHDT, CDR2 YYEEEE. This CDR3 spans 15 amino acids. CDR3 amino acids: CASSLRTSGTDTQYF. CDR3 in DNA: TGTGCCAGCAGCTTGCGGACTAGCGGGACAGATACGCAGTATTTT. The full variable domain, its missing parts supplied by reference TRBV5-6 and TRBJ2-3, is DAGVTQSPTHLIKTRGQQVTLRCSPKSGHDTVSWYQQALGQGPQFIFQYYEEEERQRGNFPDRFSGHQFPNYSSELNVNALLLGDSALYLCASSLRTSGTDTQYFGPGTRLTVL.

The chain recombines TRBV5-5 with TRBJ1-1; maybe TRBD1 (6 bases). Trimming cost V 7 bases and J 7 bases, with 23 bases left between them. The CDR3 totals 15 residues. CDR1 SGHKS and CDR2 YYEKEE come from the germline V gene (reference sequence). This CDR3 reads CASLFQGTSSFEAFF. The CDR3 DNA follows: TGTGCCAGCCTATTTCAGGGGACCTCTAGTTTTGAAGCTTTCTTT.

CDR3 nucleotide sequence: TGTGCCAGCAGCGCATCAAGGGGTCCCTACGAGCAGTACTTC. Protein sequence: CASSASRGPYEQYF. The chain recombines TRBV11-2 with TRBJ2-7; perhaps TRBD1 as D (5 bases). This CDR3 contains 14 residues. Trimming stripped 5 bases from V and 2 bases from J, with 13 bases between. Germline lookup yields CDR1 SGHAT and CDR2 FQNNGV. Together with reference TRBV11-2 and TRBJ2-7, the CDR3 gives the full variable domain: EAGVAQSPRYKIIEKRQSVAFWCNPISGHATLYWYQQILGQGPKLLIQFQNNGVVDDSQLPKDRFSAERLKGVDSTLKIQPAKLEDSAVYLCASSASRGPYEQYFGPGTRLTVT.

V gene TRBV9 combines with J gene TRBJ1-3; D is undetermined. CDR1 and CDR2 from the germline V gene are SGDLS and YYNGEE. The CDR3 is made up of 15 amino acids. Trimming pared 0 bases from V and 0 bases from J, leaving 7 bases between. CDR3 amino acids: CASSVDKSSGNTIYF. The CDR3 DNA reads TGTGCCAGCAGCGTAGACAAAAGCTCTGGAAACACCATATATTTT.

V gene TRBV12-2 combines with J gene TRBJ2-6; the table's TRBD2 call for D was not verified on the DNA. TRBV12-2 is shown as a pseudogene. The CDR3 has 18 residues. The CDR3 is CASRKFRLHTKSGNVLTF. The CDR3 region has the DNA TGTGCAAGTCGCAAATTTAGGCTCCACACAAAGTCGGGCAACGTCCTGACTTTC.

The gene calls are TRBV30 and TRBJ1-4; 10 nucleotides line up with TRBD1. This CDR3 is built from 13 residues. The V segment lost 6 bases and the J segment 10 bases; nucleotides outside the gene matches: 8. Per the germline V gene, CDR1 is GTSNPN and CDR2 is SVGIG (reference sequence). The CDR3 region has the DNA TGTGCCTGTGATAGGACAGGGGGAAGAAAACTGTTTTTT. This gives the protein CACDRTGGRKLFF.

This chain links TRBV30 with TRBJ2-3; a weak D match, TRBD2 (6 bases). Germline assignment: CDR1 GTSNPN and CDR2 SVGIG (reference sequence). V was trimmed by 5 bases and J by 1 base, leaving 10 bases between them. The CDR3 runs to 13 residues. The CDR3, as DNA: TGTGCCTGGGGCTCGGGGGGCACAGATACGCAGTATTTT. This sequence encodes CAWGSGGTDTQYF.

This chain connects TRBV20-1 to TRBJ2-1; D is ambiguous. The CDR3 has 9 residues. The germline CDR1 and CDR2 sequences are DFQATT and SNEGSKA (reference sequence). Trimming took off 6 bases at V and 5 bases at J, with 2 bases between the two ends. The CDR3 is CSADNEQFF. CDR3 coding DNA: TGCAGTGCAGACAATGAGCAGTTCTTC.

J is TRBJ2-1 and V is TRBV7-3; possibly TRBD1 for D (6 bases). Germline lookup yields CDR1 SGHTA and CDR2 FQGTGA. Trimming removed 4 bases from V and 4 bases from J, with 11 bases in between. The CDR3 covers 14 residues. Written as DNA, the CDR3 is TGTGCCAGCAGCTCAAAAGGGGGTTACAATGAGCAGTTCTTC. Encoded protein: CASSSKGGYNEQFF.

The V and J genes are TRBV5-1 and TRBJ1-6; weak D call: TRBD1 (6 bases). CDR3 length: 16 residues. Germline CDR1 and CDR2: SGHRS and YFSETQ. V shed 1 base and J shed 14 bases, with 22 bases lying between them. The CDR3, as DNA: TGCGCCAGCAGCTTGTCGCCGGGACAAGCCATTCTAGCCCTCCACTTT. Its protein is CASSLSPGQAILALHF.

The rearrangement uses TRBV7-9 and TRBJ2-2, with TRBD1 identical over 9 bases. CDR1 SEHNR and CDR2 FQNEAQ come from the germline V gene (reference sequence). This CDR3 is 15 amino acids long. V shed 8 bases and J 6 bases; nucleotides not matched to a gene: 10. Here the CDR3 DNA reads TGTGCCAGCTTCGGGACAGGGAGAGGACCCGGGGAGCTGTTTTTT. Amino acids: CASFGTGRGPGELFF.

J is TRBJ2-4 and V is TRBV10-3; the D is unclear. This CDR3 is 12 amino acids long. Trimming shortened V by 7 bases and J by 15 bases, and 19 bases separated the two germline ends. CDR1 and CDR2 from the germline V gene are ENHRY and SYGVKD. As DNA, the CDR3 is TGTGCCATCAAGGCAGGAAATGAGGTGAGGTACTTC. Translating gives CAIKAGNEVRYF.

The chain recombines TRBV5-4 with TRBJ2-3, with 8 bases fitting TRBD1. The CDR3 runs to 15 residues. With V trimmed by 4 bases and J by 2 bases, 6 bases remained unmatched. Germline lookup yields CDR1 SGHNT and CDR2 YYREEE (reference sequence). The CDR3 DNA reads TGTGCCAGCAGCCCCCGGACAGGGTACACAGATACGCAGTATTTT. Its protein product is CASSPRTGYTDTQYF.

This rearrangement joins TRBV29-1 to TRBJ2-7; D might be TRBD2 (5 bases). The germline V gene has CDR1 SQVTM and CDR2 ANQGSEA. The CDR3 is 16 amino acids. V dropped 1 base and J dropped 0 bases, with 16 bases sitting between them. The CDR3 region has the DNA TGCAGCGTTGAAGGCGCCTTTGGAGGACCCTCCTACGAGCAGTACTTC. Its translation: CSVEGAFGGPSYEQYF.

This chain joins TRBV6-6 and TRBJ2-7, with 7 bases that match TRBD1. CDR3 size: 14 residues. The V and J ends lost 7 bases and 4 bases, in that order; junction bases with no gene match: 10. Germline lookup yields CDR1 MNHNY and CDR2 SVGAGI (reference sequence). This CDR3 reads CASTRDSTSYEQYF. CDR3 sequence (DNA): TGTGCCAGCACCCGGGACAGCACATCATACGAGCAGTACTTC.

This clone was recorded only once. The chain recombines TRBV11-2 with TRBJ2-3, with TRBD1 identical over 10 bases. Per the germline V gene, CDR1 is SGHAT and CDR2 is FQNNGV. There are 17 residues in the CDR3. V lost 6 bases and J lost 4; bases outside the gene matches: 13. The CDR3 sequence: CASSPDRPGTGADTQYF. In nucleotides, the CDR3 is TGTGCCAGCAGTCCCGACCGACCCGGGACAGGGGCAGATACGCAGTATTTT.

This chain joins TRBV7-9 and TRBJ2-7; D tentatively fits TRBD1 or TRBD2 (5 bases each). Germline assignment: CDR1 SEHNR and CDR2 FQNEAQ (reference sequence). The V end was cut by 1 base, the J end by 2 bases, with 24 bases between. The CDR3 consists of 19 residues. CDR3 coding DNA: TGTGCCAGCAGCTTAGGGTGGGACGGAGCCCTCACCAGCACCTACGAGCAGTACTTC. Translating gives CASSLGWDGALTSTYEQYF.

The table lists this clone with a few counts. The chain recombines TRBV10-1 with TRBJ2-3; D not resolved. V was cut by 0 bases and J by 1 base, with 14 bases left in between. Germline V gives CDR1 WNHNN, CDR2 SYGVQD (reference sequence). The CDR3 consists of 17 residues. CDR3 nucleotides: TGCGCCAGCAGTGAGTCGAAATCCTCCAGCGGCACAGATACGCAGTATTTT. It specifies CASSESKSSSGTDTQYF.

V gene TRBV11-3 combines with J gene TRBJ2-5, with 8 bases matching TRBD2. The germline V gene encodes CDR1 SGHNT and CDR2 YENEEA. J was trimmed by 2 bases and V by 5 bases; bases with no gene match: 10. CDR3 length: 16 amino acids. This CDR3 reads CASSPGAGGHQETQYF. The CDR3, as DNA: TGTGCCAGCAGCCCGGGTGCGGGGGGCCATCAAGAGACCCAGTACTTC.

This clone occurred once. CDR3 sequence (DNA): TGCGCCAGCAGCTGGATTCCGGGGACCTACAATGAGCAGTTCTTC. This sequence encodes CASSWIPGTYNEQFF. This sequence joins TRBV5-1 and TRBJ2-1; possibly TRBD2 for D (5 bases). Trimming stripped 3 bases from V and 2 bases from J, with 12 bases between. The length of the CDR3 is 15 residues. Per germline, CDR1 SGHRS and CDR2 YFSETQ.

The chain has TRBV11-2 and TRBJ1-1; 7 bases match TRBD1. The CDR3 consists of 13 residues. Germline V gene data show CDR1 as SGHAT and CDR2 as FQNNGV. The ends lost 7 bases at V and 10 bases at J; junction bases unmatched: 12. CDR3 nucleotides: TGTGCCAGCACCCTCCTAATGGGACAGAGAGCTTTCTTT. This encodes CASTLLMGQRAFF.

This chain connects TRBV10-2 to TRBJ2-3; D gene ambiguous. CDR1 and CDR2 from the germline V gene are WSHSY and SAAADI. CDR3 size: 15 residues. V was clipped by 4 bases and J by 0 bases, with 11 bases between them. The CDR3 loop reads CASSVLGISTDTQYF. Written as DNA, the CDR3 is TGCGCCAGCAGTGTTCTGGGTATCAGCACAGATACGCAGTATTTT.

Only a few counts were recorded for this clone. This sequence joins TRBV4-1 and TRBJ2-1; 12 bases are a match to TRBD2. V dropped 4 bases and J dropped 6; count of bases not matched to a gene: 25. Germline assignment: CDR1 MGHRA and CDR2 YSYEKL. This CDR3 has 22 amino acids. Here the CDR3 DNA reads TGCGCCAGCAGCCCCCCAGAGGGCGGACTAGCGGGAACCGGAGGGATGCCCAATGAGCAGTTCTTC. Amino acids: CASSPPEGGLAGTGGMPNEQFF.

The V and J genes are TRBV6-5 and TRBJ2-3; D remains ambiguous. The CDR3 totals 15 residues. The germline CDR1 and CDR2 sequences are MNHEY and SVGAGI. The V end lost 2 bases, the J end lost 2 bases, and 11 bases lay between the germline ends. The CDR3 sequence is CASSYGPPFTDTQYF. In DNA, the CDR3 is TGTGCCAGCAGTTACGGCCCCCCCTTCACAGATACGCAGTATTTT.

The genes are TRBV30 and TRBJ1-2, with D maybe TRBD1 (6 bases). Trimming took off 4 bases at V and 2 bases at J, with 17 bases between the two ends. From germline, CDR1 is GTSNPN and CDR2 SVGIG (reference sequence). The length of the CDR3 is 15 residues. CDR3 in amino acids: CAWTLGGALNYGYTF. In DNA, the CDR3 is TGTGCCTGGACCCTAGGGGGGGCGCTGAACTATGGCTACACCTTC.

This clone was recorded a few times. CDR3 DNA: TGCGCCAGCAGCGGAACAGGGTATAATGAAAAACTGTTTTTT. It codes for CASSGTGYNEKLFF. The rearrangement uses TRBV5-1 and TRBJ1-4; D is possibly TRBD1 (6 bases). The CDR3 is 14 residues long. Germline CDR1 SGHRS, CDR2 YFSETQ. The ends were cut back, 4 bases at V and 4 bases at J, with 11 bases in the middle. Full variable domain (outside the CDR3, taken from reference TRBV5-1 and TRBJ1-4): KAGVTQTPRYLIKTRGQQVTLSCSPISGHRSVSWYQQTPGQGLQFLFEYFSETQRNKGNFPGRFSGRQFSNSRSEMNVSTLELGDSALYLCASSGTGYNEKLFFGSGTQLSVL.

The chain combines TRBV27 with TRBJ1-6; a possible D gene is TRBD1 (5 bases). V lost 5 bases to trimming and J lost 0 bases, with 17 bases between them. This CDR3 has 18 amino acids. CDR1 and CDR2 (germline): MNHEY, SMNVEV (reference sequence). CDR3 DNA: TGTGCCAGCAGTAAATGGGGGGGGTACCCCTCCTATAATTCACCCCTCCACTTT. Its translation is CASSKWGGYPSYNSPLHF.

The sample holds a few counts of this clone. The chain carries TRBV2 and TRBJ2-4; D is unresolved. The CDR3 covers 16 residues. V was trimmed by 3 bases and J by 0 bases, leaving 12 bases between them. The V gene's germline CDR1 is SNHLY and CDR2 FYNNEI. CDR3 DNA: TGTGCCAGCAGTGACAGGCACATTTTAGCCAAAAACATTCAGTACTTC. Its translation: CASSDRHILAKNIQYF.

The chain employs TRBV18 and TRBJ1-4; D not resolved. The CDR3 covers 13 residues. Per the germline V gene, CDR1 is KGHSH and CDR2 is LQKENI. The V gene lost 7 bases and the J gene lost 4 bases, with 10 bases spanning the gap. The CDR3 DNA reads as TGTGCCAGCTTAAGAGTTCTTAATGAAAAACTGTTTTTT. This sequence encodes CASLRVLNEKLFF.

Here the CDR3 reads CASSTYPTANYGYTF. The DNA of the CDR3 is TGTGCCAGCAGTACCTACCCGACGGCGAACTATGGCTACACCTTC. This chain connects TRBV28 to TRBJ1-2; no firm D call. Trimming removed 5 bases at V and 2 bases at J, with 15 bases between. The CDR3 runs 15 residues. Germline CDR1 and CDR2: MDHEN and SYDVKM.

The V and J genes are TRBV19 and TRBJ2-1; TRBD1 is a possible D gene (5 bases). V dropped 5 bases and J dropped 1 base, with 15 bases sitting between them. The germline gives CDR1 LNHDA, CDR2 SQIVND (reference sequence). The CDR3 has 16 residues. CDR3 region: CASSFPLAGSYNEQFF. In nucleotides, the CDR3 is TGTGCCAGTAGTTTCCCCCTGGCAGGGTCCTACAATGAGCAGTTCTTC.